This TCR beta chain was found in a study of response to subunit inactivated influenza vaccine. TCRdb re-called the RT-PCR reads with MiXCR, one entry per CDR3 protein. The table records approximately 500,000 distinct CDR3 sequences, roughly 13% of them present only once. The sequences come from PBMCs from blood, collected roughly 46 days after vaccination. This receptor was identified in a man in his fifties who received an inactivated influenza vaccine.

CDR3: CASGFDRGDPDTQYF. The CDR3 DNA follows: TGCGCCAGCGGTTTTGACAGGGGTGATCCAGATACGCAGTATTTT. The chain employs TRBV5-1 and TRBJ2-3, with 8 bases fitting TRBD1. The length of the CDR3 is 15 residues. After removal of 7 bases from V and 4 bases from J, the junction contained 11 bases not matched to a gene. Germline CDR1 reads SGHRS; CDR2 reads YFSETQ.